This TCR beta chain came from a study of blood T cells in healthy people across ages. For this clonotype: The germline gene is not matched at one end of the junction; a read error may be the cause.

The CDR3 spans 13 residues. Looked up from germline, CDR1 is KGHSH and CDR2 is LQKENI. Primed by a sample-barcoded 5' primer and a J-beta primer mix, a second PCR proceeded for about 7 to 11 cycles. TCRdb independently ran MiXCR on the 5' RACE reads; one entry per CDR3 protein. The sample consists of more than 800,000 distinct CDR3 sequences, around 26% of them appearing once. This TCR was recovered from a woman of 80 years or more in good health. The sequenced material came from blood. The J gene is TRBJ2-7, the V gene TRBV18, with D possibly being TRBD1 (6 bases). The J call may be mistaken, given a closer DNA end match to TRBJ2-5. The CDR3 spells CVSSGTMGETQYF. The DNA of the CDR3 is TGTGTCAGCTCAGGGACAATGGGAGAGACCCAGTACTTC.